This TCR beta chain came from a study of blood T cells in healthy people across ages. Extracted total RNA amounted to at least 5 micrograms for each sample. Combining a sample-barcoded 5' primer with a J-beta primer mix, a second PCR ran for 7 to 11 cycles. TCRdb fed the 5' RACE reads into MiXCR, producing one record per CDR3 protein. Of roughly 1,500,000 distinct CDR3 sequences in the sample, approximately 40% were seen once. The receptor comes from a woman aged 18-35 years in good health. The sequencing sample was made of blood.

The CDR3 sequence is CATSSRASTDTQYF. The CDR3 DNA follows: TGTGCCACCAGCAGCCGTGCTAGCACAGATACGCAGTATTTT. The rearrangement links TRBV15 to TRBJ2-3; unclear D gene. CDR1 and CDR2 (germline): LNHNV, YYDKDF (reference sequence). V lost 3 bases, J lost 0 bases, and 7 bases lay in between. This CDR3 spans 14 amino acids.